A selection of T cell receptor beta chains follows, all from one sample in a study of T cell responses to AZD1222 COVID-19 vaccine. Produced via immunoSEQ multiplex PCR; TCRdb's table is partial and in-frame only. The table includes about 140,000 clones, more than 75% detected once. This specimen was peripheral blood, taken 28 days after the second AZD1222 dose. These receptors were taken from an adult who received the AZD1222 COVID-19 vaccine. Both conserved end residues are part of each CDR3. Each record gives: CDR3 protein, CDR3 DNA, J gene, clone size, D gene, V gene. D genes are given only for firm matches. Expanded clones are given a class, and other clones once, few, many or no size at all.

cdr3_aa: CASRSTAAGGPYEQYF; cdr3_nt: TGTGCCAGCAGATCGACGGCAGCGGGAGGGCCCTACGAGCAGTACTTC; j_call: TRBJ2-7; clone_size: .; d_call: TRBD2; v_call: TRBV28
cdr3_aa: CATSRRGENQPQHF; cdr3_nt: TGTGCCACCAGCAGAAGGGGAGAGAATCAGCCCCAGCATTTT; j_call: TRBJ1-5; clone_size: .; d_call: .; v_call: TRBV15
cdr3_aa: CASSRSQGAGYGYTF; cdr3_nt: TGTGCCAGCAGCCGTTCACAGGGGGCCGGCTATGGCTACACCTTC; j_call: TRBJ1-2; clone_size: .; d_call: TRBD1; v_call: TRBV7-6
cdr3_aa: CATSDDGQLYGYTF; cdr3_nt: TGTGCCACCAGTGATGATGGACAGCTCTATGGCTACACCTTC; j_call: TRBJ1-2; clone_size: .; d_call: .; v_call: TRBV24-1
cdr3_aa: CASSSLQGSINQPQHF; cdr3_nt: TGTGCCAGCAGTTCCCTACAGGGGTCCATCAATCAGCCCCAGCATTTT; j_call: TRBJ1-5; clone_size: .; d_call: TRBD1; v_call: TRBV28
cdr3_aa: CASSDPGQGVLLRHF; cdr3_nt: TGTGCCAGCAGTGATCCGGGACAGGGGGTCCTGCTCCGACATTTT; j_call: TRBJ1-5; clone_size: .; d_call: TRBD1; v_call: TRBV6-2/TRBV6-3
cdr3_aa: CASMVEGWQPQHF; cdr3_nt: TGTGCCAGCATGGTAGAGGGCTGGCAGCCCCAGCATTTT; j_call: TRBJ1-5; clone_size: .; d_call: .; v_call: TRBV6-4
cdr3_aa: CASSVVGGELFF; cdr3_nt: TGTGCCAGCAGCGTAGTAGGCGGGGAGCTGTTTTTT; j_call: TRBJ2-2; clone_size: .; d_call: .; v_call: TRBV9
cdr3_aa: CASSQTTLQGQPQHF; cdr3_nt: TGTGCCAGCAGTCAAACTACCCTACAAGGTCAGCCCCAGCATTTT; j_call: TRBJ1-5; clone_size: .; d_call: .; v_call: TRBV2
cdr3_aa: CASSQEGMNSPLHF; cdr3_nt: TGTGCCAGCAGCCAAGAAGGGATGAATTCACCCCTCCACTTT; j_call: TRBJ1-6; clone_size: .; d_call: .; v_call: TRBV4-2
cdr3_aa: CASSAKMDEQFF; cdr3_nt: TGTGCCAGCAGCGCCAAGATGGATGAGCAGTTCTTC; j_call: TRBJ2-1; clone_size: .; d_call: .; v_call: TRBV7-2
cdr3_aa: CASSKTGNQPQHF; cdr3_nt: TGCGCCAGCAGCAAGACAGGGAATCAGCCCCAGCATTTT; j_call: TRBJ1-5; clone_size: .; d_call: TRBD1; v_call: TRBV10-1
cdr3_aa: CASSLVRDPLNTQYF; cdr3_nt: TGTGCCAGCAGCTTAGTTCGGGACCCGTTGAATACGCAGTATTTT; j_call: TRBJ2-3; clone_size: .; d_call: .; v_call: TRBV7-2
cdr3_aa: CASSRAANSPLHF; cdr3_nt: TGTGCCAGCAGCCGGGCCGCAAATTCACCCCTCCACTTT; j_call: TRBJ1-6; clone_size: .; d_call: .; v_call: TRBV27
cdr3_aa: CASSPSTVAGQGAQYF; cdr3_nt: TGTGCCAGCAGCCCCTCCACGGTCGCGGGCCAGGGGGCCCAGTACTTC; j_call: TRBJ2-5; clone_size: .; d_call: TRBD1; v_call: TRBV4-2
cdr3_aa: CATSDPGTGGGDEQFF; cdr3_nt: TGTGCCACCAGTGACCCCGGGACAGGGGGCGGCGATGAGCAGTTCTTC; j_call: TRBJ2-1; clone_size: .; d_call: TRBD1; v_call: TRBV24-1
cdr3_aa: CASSPWGEETQYF; cdr3_nt: TGCGCCAGCAGCCCCTGGGGGGAAGAGACCCAGTACTTC; j_call: TRBJ2-5; clone_size: .; d_call: .; v_call: TRBV5-1
cdr3_aa: CSVGTDQDQPQHF; cdr3_nt: TGCAGCGTCGGGACAGATCAAGATCAGCCCCAGCATTTT; j_call: TRBJ1-5; clone_size: .; d_call: TRBD1; v_call: TRBV29-1
cdr3_aa: CASSPGDRGSYEQYF; cdr3_nt: TGTGCCAGCAGTCCTGGAGACAGGGGTTCCTACGAGCAGTACTTC; j_call: TRBJ2-7; clone_size: .; d_call: TRBD1; v_call: TRBV6-5
cdr3_aa: CASSARDSPVTDTQYF; cdr3_nt: TGTGCCAGCAGCGCCCGGGACAGTCCGGTCACAGATACGCAGTATTTT; j_call: TRBJ2-3; clone_size: .; d_call: TRBD1; v_call: TRBV13
cdr3_aa: CASSIDASTEAFF; cdr3_nt: TGTGCCAGTAGTATAGATGCGAGCACTGAAGCTTTCTTT; j_call: TRBJ1-1; clone_size: .; d_call: .; v_call: TRBV19
cdr3_aa: CSVAGANEQFF; cdr3_nt: TGCAGTGTGGCCGGCGCCAATGAGCAGTTCTTC; j_call: TRBJ2-1; clone_size: .; d_call: .; v_call: TRBV20-1
cdr3_aa: CASSKGDTRFKHF; cdr3_nt: TGTGCCAGCAGCAAAGGGGACACTCGCTTCAAGCATTTT; j_call: TRBJ1-5; clone_size: .; d_call: .; v_call: TRBV21-1
cdr3_aa: CASSLTPLSNQPQHF; cdr3_nt: TGTGCCAGCAGCCTGACACCCCTTAGCAATCAGCCCCAGCATTTT; j_call: TRBJ1-5; clone_size: few; d_call: .; v_call: TRBV7-2
cdr3_aa: CASSLAGALNQPQHF; cdr3_nt: TGTGCCAGCAGCTTAGCGGGGGCCCTCAATCAGCCCCAGCATTTT; j_call: TRBJ1-5; clone_size: .; d_call: .; v_call: TRBV7-2
cdr3_aa: CASSAGTSGSLSEQFF; cdr3_nt: TGTGCCAGCAGCGCCGGGACTAGCGGGAGCTTGAGTGAGCAGTTCTTC; j_call: TRBJ2-1; clone_size: .; d_call: TRBD2; v_call: TRBV9
cdr3_aa: CASSFPGGNQPQHF; cdr3_nt: TGTGCCAGCAGTTTTCCGGGGGGCAATCAGCCCCAGCATTTT; j_call: TRBJ1-5; clone_size: once; d_call: .; v_call: TRBV6-2/TRBV6-3
cdr3_aa: CASRTGRGNEQYF; cdr3_nt: TGCGCCAGCAGGACAGGGCGGGGAAACGAGCAGTACTTC; j_call: TRBJ2-7; clone_size: few; d_call: .; v_call: TRBV5-1
cdr3_aa: CASSLYGENTEAFF; cdr3_nt: TGCGCCAGCAGCTTGTACGGGGAGAACACTGAAGCTTTCTTT; j_call: TRBJ1-1; clone_size: .; d_call: .; v_call: TRBV5-1
cdr3_aa: CAISEGRGGGANVLTF; cdr3_nt: TGTGCCATCAGTGAGGGCAGGGGAGGTGGGGCCAACGTCCTGACTTTC; j_call: TRBJ2-6; clone_size: .; d_call: .; v_call: TRBV10-3
cdr3_aa: CASSLGQRNEKLFF; cdr3_nt: TGCGCCAGCAGCTTGGGACAGCGAAATGAAAAACTGTTTTTT; j_call: TRBJ1-4; clone_size: .; d_call: .; v_call: TRBV5-1
cdr3_aa: CASSGQSWATLGSTGELFF; cdr3_nt: TGTGCCAGCAGCGGACAGTCTTGGGCGACCCTAGGGAGCACCGGGGAGCTGTTTTTT; j_call: TRBJ2-2; clone_size: .; d_call: .; v_call: TRBV6-2/TRBV6-3
cdr3_aa: CAWTEPGRSGNTIYF; cdr3_nt: TGTGCCTGGACTGAGCCAGGCCGCTCTGGAAACACCATATATTTT; j_call: TRBJ1-3; clone_size: .; d_call: .; v_call: TRBV30
cdr3_aa: CASSPGTGNGDTQYF; cdr3_nt: TGTGCCAGCTCCCCGGGGACAGGTAACGGGGATACGCAGTATTTT; j_call: TRBJ2-3; clone_size: .; d_call: TRBD1; v_call: TRBV18
cdr3_aa: CASSRDLNQPQHF; cdr3_nt: TGTGCCAGCAGCCGGGACCTCAATCAGCCCCAGCATTTT; j_call: TRBJ1-5; clone_size: .; d_call: .; v_call: TRBV7-3
cdr3_aa: CASSSTGLVNNEQFF; cdr3_nt: TGTGCCAGCAGCTCAACAGGGCTAGTAAACAATGAGCAGTTCTTC; j_call: TRBJ2-1; clone_size: few; d_call: .; v_call: TRBV5-6
cdr3_aa: CASSSGGALRRETQYF; cdr3_nt: TGTGCCAGCAGCTCGGGAGGGGCCCTCAGGCGGGAGACCCAGTACTTC; j_call: TRBJ2-5; clone_size: .; d_call: TRBD2; v_call: TRBV5-4
cdr3_aa: CASSPAPQETQYF; cdr3_nt: TGTGCCAGCTCCCCGGCTCCCCAAGAGACCCAGTACTTC; j_call: TRBJ2-5; clone_size: .; d_call: .; v_call: TRBV11-2
cdr3_aa: CASSVGGGRGTDTQYF; cdr3_nt: TGTGCCAGCAGTGTTGGGGGGGGGCGCGGCACAGATACGCAGTATTTT; j_call: TRBJ2-3; clone_size: .; d_call: .; v_call: TRBV2
cdr3_aa: CASNPGTGIWNIQYF; cdr3_nt: TGTGCCAGCAACCCCGGGACAGGGATTTGGAACATTCAGTACTTC; j_call: TRBJ2-4; clone_size: few; d_call: TRBD1; v_call: TRBV28
cdr3_aa: CASSQGQGYEQYF; cdr3_nt: TGTGCCAGCTCTCAGGGACAGGGCTACGAGCAGTACTTC; j_call: TRBJ2-7; clone_size: .; d_call: TRBD1; v_call: TRBV9
cdr3_aa: CASKTGGVTGELFF; cdr3_nt: TGTGCCAGCAAGACAGGGGGGGTCACCGGGGAGCTGTTTTTT; j_call: TRBJ2-2; clone_size: .; d_call: TRBD1; v_call: TRBV2
cdr3_aa: CASSPGQGASDYGYTF; cdr3_nt: TGTGCCAGTAGCCCGGGACAGGGGGCTTCGGACTATGGCTACACCTTC; j_call: TRBJ1-2; clone_size: .; d_call: TRBD1; v_call: TRBV19
cdr3_aa: CASSQGGVTMGQFF; cdr3_nt: TGTGCCAGCAGCCAAGGCGGGGTGACAATGGGGCAGTTCTTC; j_call: TRBJ2-1; clone_size: .; d_call: .; v_call: TRBV3-1/TRBV3-2
cdr3_aa: CASSPGSQETQYF; cdr3_nt: TGTGCCAGCAGTCCAGGGAGTCAAGAGACCCAGTACTTC; j_call: TRBJ2-5; clone_size: .; d_call: .; v_call: TRBV28
cdr3_aa: CATYRDSPLRGYTF; cdr3_nt: TGTGCCACCTATCGGGACAGCCCTCTTCGTGGCTACACCTTC; j_call: TRBJ1-2; clone_size: .; d_call: TRBD1; v_call: TRBV28
cdr3_aa: CASSPTQQITDTQYF; cdr3_nt: TGTGCCAGCAGCCCAACCCAACAAATTACAGATACGCAGTATTTT; j_call: TRBJ2-3; clone_size: .; d_call: .; v_call: TRBV5-4